The T cell receptor beta chain described here comes from a study of T cell repertoires in cytomegalovirus infection. Study-wide results and caveats: Within the response measured ex vivo, HLA-C-restricted CMV-specific TCR beta clonotypes were dominant.

TCRdb analysed the reads with MiXCR anew, one entry per CDR3 protein. Of some 500,000 distinct CDR3 sequences in the sample, 33% are singletons; the top ten hold about a sixth. After removal of 7 bases from V and 8 bases from J, the junction contained 9 bases not matched to a gene. Germline CDR1 is LNHDA and CDR2 is SQIVND (reference sequence). CDR3 length: 14 residues. In regard to this clonotype: Its target is not known.

The receptor was derived from a human donor in good health (CMV status not recorded). Some clones in this sample may be carry-over from other donors' samples. Here the sequenced sample was cultured PBMCs, taken from culture after CMV antigen stimulation. This sequence joins TRBV19 and TRBJ2-1; TRBD2 matches 9 bases. The CDR3 DNA is TGTGCCAGTAATAGCGGGAGTGGAGTCTATGAGCAGTTCTTC. Amino acids: CASNSGSGVYEQFF. Full variable domain (outside the CDR3, taken from reference TRBV19 and TRBJ2-1): DGGITQSPKYLFRKEGQNVTLSCEQNLNHDAMYWYRQDPGQGLRLIYYSQIVNDFQKGDIAEGYSVSREKKESFPLTVTSAQKNPTAFYLCASNSGSGVYEQFFGPGTRLTVL.